The clone carrying this T cell receptor beta chain has just one count. Produced via immunoSEQ multiplex PCR; TCRdb's table is partial and in-frame only. This sample has about 60,000 clones, with 96% found just once. J gave up 7 bases and V 2 bases, and 4 bases lay outside the gene matches. The CDR3 is 14 residues long. Germline V gene lookup returns CDR1 MNHEY and CDR2 SVGAGI. The data stem from a study of T cell changes during pregnancy in multiple sclerosis. The source is a female donor with multiple sclerosis, enrolled in a pregnancy study. V gene TRBV6-5 combines with J gene TRBJ2-2; 7 nucleotides align to TRBD1. Sequenced material: CD8+ T cells from peripheral blood mononuclear cells, taken after pregnancy. CDR3 protein: CASSYRQGDGELFF. The CDR3 nucleotides read TGTGCCAGCAGTTACCGACAGGGTGACGGGGAGCTGTTTTTT.